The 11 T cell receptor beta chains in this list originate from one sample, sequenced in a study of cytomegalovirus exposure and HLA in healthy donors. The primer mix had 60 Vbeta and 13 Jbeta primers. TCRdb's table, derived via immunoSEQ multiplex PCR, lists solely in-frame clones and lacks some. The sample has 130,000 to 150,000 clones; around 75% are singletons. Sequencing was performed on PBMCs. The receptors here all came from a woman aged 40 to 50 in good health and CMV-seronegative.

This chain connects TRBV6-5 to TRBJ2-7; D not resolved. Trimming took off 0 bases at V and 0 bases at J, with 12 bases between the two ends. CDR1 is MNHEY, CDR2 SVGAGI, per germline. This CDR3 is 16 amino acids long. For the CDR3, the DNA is TGTGCCAGCAGTTACTCGAGATCCGGGTACTCCTACGAGCAGTACTTC. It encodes CASSYSRSGYSYEQYF.

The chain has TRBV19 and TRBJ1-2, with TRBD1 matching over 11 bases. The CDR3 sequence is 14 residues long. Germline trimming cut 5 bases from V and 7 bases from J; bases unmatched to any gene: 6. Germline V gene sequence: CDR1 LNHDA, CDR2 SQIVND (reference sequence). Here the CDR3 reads CASSPGQGVFGYTF. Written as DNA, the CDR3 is TGTGCCAGTAGTCCGGGACAGGGGGTTTTTGGCTACACCTTC.

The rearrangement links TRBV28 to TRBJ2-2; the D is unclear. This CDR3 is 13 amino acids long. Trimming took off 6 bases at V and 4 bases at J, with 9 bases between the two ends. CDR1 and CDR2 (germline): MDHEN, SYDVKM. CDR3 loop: CASRNAGTGELFF. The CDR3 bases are TGTGCCAGCAGAAACGCAGGCACCGGGGAGCTGTTTTTT.

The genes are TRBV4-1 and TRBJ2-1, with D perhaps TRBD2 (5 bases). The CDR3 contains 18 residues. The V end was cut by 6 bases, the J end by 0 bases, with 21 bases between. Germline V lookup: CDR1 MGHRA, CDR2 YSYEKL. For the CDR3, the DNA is TGCGCCAGCAGGCCCGCCACCTCCGGAGCGGACTCCTACAATGAGCAGTTCTTC. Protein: CASRPATSGADSYNEQFF.

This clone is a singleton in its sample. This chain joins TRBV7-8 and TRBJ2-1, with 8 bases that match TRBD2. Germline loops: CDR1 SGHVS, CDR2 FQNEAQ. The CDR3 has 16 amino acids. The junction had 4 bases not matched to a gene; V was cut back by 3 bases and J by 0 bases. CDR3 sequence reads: CASSFIGGGSYNEQFF. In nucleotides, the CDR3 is TGTGCCAGCAGCTTCATCGGGGGGGGCTCCTACAATGAGCAGTTCTTC.

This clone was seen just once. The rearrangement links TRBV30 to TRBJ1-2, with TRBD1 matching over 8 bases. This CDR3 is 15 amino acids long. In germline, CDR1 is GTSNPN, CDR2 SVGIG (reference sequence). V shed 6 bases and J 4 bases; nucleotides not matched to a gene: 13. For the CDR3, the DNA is TGTGCCTGCCATTCCGGGACAGGATCCTTCTATGGCTACACCTTC. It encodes CACHSGTGSFYGYTF. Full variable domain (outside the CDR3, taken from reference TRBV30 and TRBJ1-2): SQTIHQWPATLVQPVGSPLSLECTVEGTSNPNLYWYRQAAGRGLQLLFYSVGIGQISSEVPQNLSASRPQDRQFILSSKKLLLSDSGFYLCACHSGTGSFYGYTFGSGTRLTVV.

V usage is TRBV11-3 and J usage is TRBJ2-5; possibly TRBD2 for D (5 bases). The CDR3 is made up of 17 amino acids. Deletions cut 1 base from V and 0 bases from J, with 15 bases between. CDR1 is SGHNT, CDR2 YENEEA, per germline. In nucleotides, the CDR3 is TGTGCCAGCAGCTTAGGAGGTTGGGGAGTCCACCAAGAGACCCAGTACTTC. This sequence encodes CASSLGGWGVHQETQYF. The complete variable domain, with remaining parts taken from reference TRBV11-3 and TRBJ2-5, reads EAGVVQSPRYKIIEKKQPVAFWCNPISGHNTLYWYLQNLGQGPELLIRYENEEAVDDSQLPKDRFSAERLKGVDSTLKIQPAELGDSAVYLCASSLGGWGVHQETQYFGPGTRLLVL.

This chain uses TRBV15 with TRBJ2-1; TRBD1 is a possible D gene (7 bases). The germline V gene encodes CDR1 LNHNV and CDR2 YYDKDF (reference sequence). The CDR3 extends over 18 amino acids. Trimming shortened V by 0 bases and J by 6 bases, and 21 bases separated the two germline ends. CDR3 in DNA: TGTGCCACCAGCAGAGATCGACAGGGAACGGGGGCCATCAATGAGCAGTTCTTC. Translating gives CATSRDRQGTGAINEQFF.

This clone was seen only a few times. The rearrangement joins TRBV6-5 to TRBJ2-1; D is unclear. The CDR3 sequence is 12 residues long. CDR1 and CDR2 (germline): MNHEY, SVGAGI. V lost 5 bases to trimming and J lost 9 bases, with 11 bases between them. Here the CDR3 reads CASSPRSSEQFF. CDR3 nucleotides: TGTGCCAGCAGTCCCCGGTCGAGTGAGCAGTTCTTC.

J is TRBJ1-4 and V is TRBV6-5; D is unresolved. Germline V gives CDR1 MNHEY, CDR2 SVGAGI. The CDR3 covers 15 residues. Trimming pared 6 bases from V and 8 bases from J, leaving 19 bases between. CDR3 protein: CASRPLEGGQEKLFF. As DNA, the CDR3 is TGTGCCAGCAGACCCCTTGAGGGAGGCCAAGAAAAACTGTTTTTT.

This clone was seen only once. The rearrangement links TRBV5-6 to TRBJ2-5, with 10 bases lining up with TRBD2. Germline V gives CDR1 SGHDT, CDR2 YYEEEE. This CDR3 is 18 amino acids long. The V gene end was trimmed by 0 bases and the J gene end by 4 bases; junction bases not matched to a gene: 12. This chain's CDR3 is CASSLVISGGLFGETQYF. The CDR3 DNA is TGTGCCAGCAGCTTGGTAATTAGCGGGGGGTTATTTGGAGAGACCCAGTACTTC.